Sequencing of this T cell receptor beta chain was carried out in a study of OX40 agonist ivuxolimab in advanced cancers. The method was immunoSEQ multiplex PCR; TCRdb's version includes in-frame clones alone and lacks a portion of them. This table has roughly 53,000 clones, around nine tenths appearing once. Here the sequenced sample was CD4+ or CD8+ T cells sorted from blood, taken in a trial of the OX40 agonist ivuxolimab. The sequence was obtained from an adult with an advanced solid tumor such as melanoma, head and neck, liver or kidney cancer.

This CDR3 is CASSLANRDGNTIYF. CDR3 bases: TGTGCCAGCAGTTTAGCTAACAGGGATGGAAACACCATATATTTT. The V and J genes are TRBV5-6 and TRBJ1-3; tentatively, D is TRBD1 (6 bases). The CDR3 is 15 residues long. CDR1 is SGHDT and CDR2 is YYEEEE in the germline V gene. Trimming removed 5 bases from V and 3 bases from J, with 15 bases in between.